Following are 9 T cell receptor beta chains from one sample sequenced in a study of shared clonotypes between healthy human individuals. Method: immunoSEQ multiplex PCR; TCRdb's copy keeps in-frame clones and lacks some. This sample has around 2,000,000 clones, with roughly 95% found just once. The sequenced sample consisted of naive CD4+ T cells sorted from blood. Subset here: CD45RA+ positively selected. The receptors here all came from a man younger than 35 in good health.

Turning to this clone: This sample includes further DNA sequences coding for the same CDR3. The chain has TRBV7-9 and TRBJ1-3, with no clear D. CDR1 is SEHNR and CDR2 is FQNEAQ in the germline V gene (reference sequence). The CDR3 length is 14 residues. V lost 0 bases and J lost 0, with 3 bases in between. This chain's CDR3 is CASSLAGSGNTIYF. CDR3 DNA sequence: TGTGCCAGCAGCTTAGCAGGCTCTGGAAACACCATATATTTT.

The J gene is TRBJ1-4, the V gene TRBV7-8; 7 bases map to TRBD1. V was pared by 5 bases and J by 3 bases, with 6 bases of the junction left unmatched. The CDR3 spans 15 residues. Germline V gene sequence: CDR1 SGHVS, CDR2 FQNEAQ. The CDR3 region is CASSPEGTANEKLFF. In nucleotides, the CDR3 is TGTGCCAGCAGCCCCGAGGGGACAGCTAATGAAAAACTGTTTTTT.

The chain links TRBV4-1 to TRBJ2-3; D not certain. Germline V gene sequence: CDR1 MGHRA, CDR2 YSYEKL. The CDR3 spans 17 residues. The V end was cut by 0 bases, the J end by 4 bases, with 17 bases between. For the CDR3, the DNA is TGCGCCAGCAGCCAAGATAGAGCTTTCCCTATATCAGATACGCAGTATTTT. Its protein product is CASSQDRAFPISDTQYF.

The chain uses TRBV6-5 and TRBJ1-5; 7 bases match TRBD1. V trimming: 6 bases; J trimming: 6 bases; junction bases outside the gene matches: 8. The germline CDR1 and CDR2 sequences are MNHEY and SVGAGI. The CDR3 sequence is 14 residues long. CDR3 nucleotide sequence: TGTGCCAGCAGGCCTCGACAGGGCATTCAGCCCCAGCATTTT. Translated: CASRPRQGIQPQHF.

Concerning this clone: This sample includes further DNA sequences coding for the same CDR3. The gene calls are TRBV10-3 and TRBJ1-4, with a weak D call TRBD1 (6 bases). The ends were cut back, 2 bases at V and 5 bases at J, with 9 bases in the middle. CDR3 length equals 14 residues. In germline, CDR1 is ENHRY, CDR2 SYGVKD. In DNA form, the CDR3 reads TGTGCCATCAGTGAGGGAAGGGGGAATGAAAAACTGTTTTTT. Its protein product is CAISEGRGNEKLFF.

On this clone itself: This same CDR3 is encoded by further DNA sequences in the sample. V is TRBV6-5 and J is TRBJ2-7, with TRBD2 matching over 15 bases. There are 15 residues in the CDR3. V lost 6 bases, J lost 0 bases, and 0 bases stayed unmatched. Germline CDR1 reads MNHEY; CDR2 reads SVGAGI. The CDR3 DNA sequence: TGTGCCAGCAGGGGACTAGCGGGGGGCTCCTACGAGCAGTACTTC. It specifies CASRGLAGGSYEQYF.

The rearrangement uses TRBV5-6 and TRBJ1-1; D is unresolved. V was shortened by 2 bases and J by 1 base, with 9 bases between the two germline ends. From germline, CDR1 is SGHDT and CDR2 YYEEEE. The CDR3 runs to 14 residues. For the CDR3, the DNA is TGTGCCAGCAGCTTCATACCCAGGAACACTGAAGCTTTCTTT. This translates into CASSFIPRNTEAFF.

CDR3 in amino acids: CASSLRDRGSYGYTF. CDR3 nucleotide sequence: TGTGCCAGCAGCTTGCGGGACAGGGGCAGCTATGGCTACACCTTC. This sequence joins TRBV5-4 and TRBJ1-2; TRBD1 agrees at 10 bases. CDR3 length equals 15 residues. CDR1 and CDR2 from the germline V gene are SGHNT and YYREEE (reference sequence). V dropped 1 base and J dropped 4; count of bases not matched to a gene: 4.

J is TRBJ1-6 and V is TRBV15; D may be TRBD1 (5 bases). Trimming left V 0 bases short and J 10 bases short, with 19 bases between. The V gene's germline CDR1 is LNHNV and CDR2 YYDKDF (reference sequence). The CDR3 totals 17 residues. CDR3 protein: CATSRDPGTPLLSPLHF. The CDR3 nucleotides read TGTGCCACCAGCAGAGACCCGGGGACTCCCCTCCTCTCACCCCTCCACTTT.